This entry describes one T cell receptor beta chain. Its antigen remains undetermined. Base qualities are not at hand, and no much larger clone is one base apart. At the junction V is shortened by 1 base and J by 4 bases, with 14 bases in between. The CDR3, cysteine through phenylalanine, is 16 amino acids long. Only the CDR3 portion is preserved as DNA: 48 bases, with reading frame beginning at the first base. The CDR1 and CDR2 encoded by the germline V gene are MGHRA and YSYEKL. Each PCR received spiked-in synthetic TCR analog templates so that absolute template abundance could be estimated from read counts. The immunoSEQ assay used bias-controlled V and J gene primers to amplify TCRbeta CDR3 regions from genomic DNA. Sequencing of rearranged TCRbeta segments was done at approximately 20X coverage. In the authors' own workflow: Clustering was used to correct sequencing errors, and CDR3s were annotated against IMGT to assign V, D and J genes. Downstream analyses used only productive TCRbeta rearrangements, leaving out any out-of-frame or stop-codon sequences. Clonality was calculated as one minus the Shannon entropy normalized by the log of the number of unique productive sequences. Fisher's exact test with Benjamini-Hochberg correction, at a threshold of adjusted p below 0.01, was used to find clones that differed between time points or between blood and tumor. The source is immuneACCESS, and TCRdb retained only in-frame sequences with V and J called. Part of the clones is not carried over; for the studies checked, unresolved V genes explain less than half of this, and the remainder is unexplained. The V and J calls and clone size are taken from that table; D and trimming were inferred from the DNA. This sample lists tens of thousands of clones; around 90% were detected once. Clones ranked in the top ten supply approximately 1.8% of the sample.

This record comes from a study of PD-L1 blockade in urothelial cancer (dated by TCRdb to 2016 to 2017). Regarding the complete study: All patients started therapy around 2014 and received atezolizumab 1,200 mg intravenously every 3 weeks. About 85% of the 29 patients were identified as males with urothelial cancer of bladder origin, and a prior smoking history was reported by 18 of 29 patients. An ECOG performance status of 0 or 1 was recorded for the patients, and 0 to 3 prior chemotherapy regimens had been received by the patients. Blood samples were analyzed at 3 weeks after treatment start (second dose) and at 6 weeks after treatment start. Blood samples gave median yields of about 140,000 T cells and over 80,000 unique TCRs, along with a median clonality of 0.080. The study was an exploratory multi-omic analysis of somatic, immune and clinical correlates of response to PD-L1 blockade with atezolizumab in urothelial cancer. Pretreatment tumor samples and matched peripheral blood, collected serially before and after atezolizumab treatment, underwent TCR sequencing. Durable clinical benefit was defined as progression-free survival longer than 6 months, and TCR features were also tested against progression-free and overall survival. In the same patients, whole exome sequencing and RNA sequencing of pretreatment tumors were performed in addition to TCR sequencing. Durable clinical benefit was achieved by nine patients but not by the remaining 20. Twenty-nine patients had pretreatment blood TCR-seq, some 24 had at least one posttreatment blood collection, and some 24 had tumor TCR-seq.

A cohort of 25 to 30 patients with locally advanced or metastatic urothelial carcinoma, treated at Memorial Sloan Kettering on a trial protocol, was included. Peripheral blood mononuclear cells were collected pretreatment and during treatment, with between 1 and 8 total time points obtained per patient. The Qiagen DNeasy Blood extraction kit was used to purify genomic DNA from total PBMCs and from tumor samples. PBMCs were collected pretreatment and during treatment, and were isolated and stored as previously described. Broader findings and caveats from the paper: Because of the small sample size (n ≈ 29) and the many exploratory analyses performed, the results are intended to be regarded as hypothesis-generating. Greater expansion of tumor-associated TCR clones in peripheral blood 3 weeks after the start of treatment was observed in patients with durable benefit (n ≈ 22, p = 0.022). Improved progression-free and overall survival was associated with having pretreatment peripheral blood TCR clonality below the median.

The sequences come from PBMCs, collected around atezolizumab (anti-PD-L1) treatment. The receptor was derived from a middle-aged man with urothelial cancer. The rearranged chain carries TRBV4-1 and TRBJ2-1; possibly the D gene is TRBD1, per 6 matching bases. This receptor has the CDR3 CASSQVKTGAYNEQFF. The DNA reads TGCGCCAGCAGCCAAGTAAAGACAGGAGCATACAATGAGCAGTTCTTC.